The 23 T cell receptor beta chains given below trace back to one sample, sequenced in a study of T cell responses to AZD1222 COVID-19 vaccine. Clones were read by immunoSEQ multiplex PCR, and TCRdb kept only the in-frame ones, dropping some. The sample shows more than 150,000 clones, around 90% of them seen only once. The sample here was peripheral blood, taken on day 0 of AZD1222 vaccination. The receptors were sampled from an adult in good health.

This chain links TRBV15 with TRBJ2-3; 10 positions match TRBD2. V trimming: 4 bases; J trimming: 2 bases; junction bases outside the gene matches: 6. CDR3 length: 16 residues. Germline assignment: CDR1 LNHNV and CDR2 YYDKDF (reference sequence). CDR3 sequence reads: CATSTHSGGATDTQYF. The CDR3, as DNA: TGTGCCACCAGCACCCACAGCGGGGGGGCCACAGATACGCAGTATTTT.

About this clone itself: Other DNA variants within this sample encode the same CDR3. The chain carries TRBV11-2 and TRBJ2-1; D not certain. The CDR3 totals 11 residues. V was pared by 3 bases and J by 7 bases, with 4 bases between. Germline V lookup: CDR1 SGHAT, CDR2 FQNNGV. CDR3 DNA sequence: TGTGCCAGCAGCTTCAATAATGAGCAGTTCTTC. Translating it yields CASSFNNEQFF.

V usage is TRBV6-5 and J usage is TRBJ2-7; the D is unclear. CDR3 length equals 14 residues. From germline, CDR1 is MNHEY and CDR2 SVGAGI. The V and J ends lost 5 bases and 4 bases respectively, with 15 bases between them. The CDR3 coding sequence is TGTGCCAGCAGTCTCCTTCCTGAAGGTTACGAGCAGTACTTC. Protein product: CASSLLPEGYEQYF.

This chain connects TRBV7-2 to TRBJ2-7; TRBD2 aligns across 11 bases. With 2 bases clipped from V and 6 bases from J, the junction kept 6 bases outside the gene matches. The germline V gene has CDR1 SGHTA and CDR2 FQGNSA. CDR3 length: 15 residues. CDR3 sequence: CASSLFSGGAGEQYF. The CDR3, as DNA: TGTGCCAGCAGCTTATTTAGCGGGGGGGCTGGCGAGCAGTACTTC.

For this clone: Distinct nucleotide sequences in the sample also encode this CDR3. The genes are TRBV7-8 and TRBJ2-7, with D hard to call. The germline CDR1 and CDR2 sequences are SGHVS and FQNEAQ. This CDR3 has 14 amino acids. V lost 2 bases and J lost 3, with 11 bases in between. The CDR3 region is CASSLSGRSYEQYF. The CDR3, as DNA: TGTGCCAGCAGCTTAAGTGGTCGCAGCTACGAGCAGTACTTC.

The rearrangement uses TRBV5-1 and TRBJ2-1, with D possibly matching TRBD1 (5 bases). Germline assignment: CDR1 SGHRS and CDR2 YFSETQ. The CDR3 is made up of 15 amino acids. Trimming removed 5 bases from V and 0 bases from J, with 12 bases in between. The CDR3: CASSETVSSYNEQFF. The CDR3 DNA follows: TGCGCCAGCAGTGAGACAGTAAGCTCCTACAATGAGCAGTTCTTC. The complete variable domain, with remaining parts taken from reference TRBV5-1 and TRBJ2-1, reads KAGVTQTPRYLIKTRGQQVTLSCSPISGHRSVSWYQQTPGQGLQFLFEYFSETQRNKGNFPGRFSGRQFSNSRSEMNVSTLELGDSALYLCASSETVSSYNEQFFGPGTRLTVL.

DNA for the CDR3: TGCGCCAGCAGCTTGGCCCAGAGCACAGATACGCAGTATTTT. It translates to CASSLAQSTDTQYF. This chain uses TRBV5-1 with TRBJ2-3, with D hard to call. Germline V gene sequence: CDR1 SGHRS, CDR2 YFSETQ. CDR3 length: 14 residues. Deletions cut 0 bases from V and 0 bases from J, with 5 bases between.

The chain recombines TRBV7-2 with TRBJ2-1; TRBD1 is a possible D gene (6 bases). The CDR3 is 17 amino acids. The germline CDR1 and CDR2 sequences are SGHTA and FQGNSA. Trimming stripped 2 bases from V and 0 bases from J, with 14 bases between. CDR3 region: CASSLKQGRNSYNEQFF. CDR3 nucleotide sequence: TGTGCCAGCAGCTTAAAGCAGGGGCGAAACTCCTACAATGAGCAGTTCTTC.

The chain uses TRBV7-3 and TRBJ2-3, with D perhaps matching TRBD1 (7 bases). V was shortened by 4 bases and J by 4 bases, with 12 bases between the two germline ends. The CDR3 totals 14 residues. Per germline, CDR1 SGHTA and CDR2 FQGTGA. This CDR3 reads CASSSVRGADTQYF. DNA for the CDR3: TGTGCCAGCAGCTCCGTCAGGGGGGCAGATACGCAGTATTTT.

The V call is TRBV29-1, the J call TRBJ2-5, with D possibly matching TRBD2 (5 bases). CDR1 is SQVTM, CDR2 ANQGSEA, per germline. The germline V and J ends were trimmed by 1 base and 3 bases, with 9 bases remaining between them. The CDR3 sequence is 13 residues long. The CDR3 is CSVEVRGKETQYF. CDR3 in DNA: TGCAGCGTTGAAGTACGAGGGAAAGAGACCCAGTACTTC.

This chain connects TRBV10-1 to TRBJ2-1; 9 nucleotides match TRBD1. Germline V gene sequence: CDR1 WNHNN, CDR2 SYGVQD (reference sequence). This CDR3 spans 13 amino acids. Unmatched junction bases numbered 4, after V lost 6 bases and J lost 7 bases. In DNA, the CDR3 is TGCGCCAGCAGGGGACAGGGAGATAATGAGCAGTTCTTC. Its translation: CASRGQGDNEQFF.

The chain carries TRBV2 and TRBJ2-5; maybe TRBD2 (6 bases). Between the trimmed V and J ends, which lost 3 bases and 7 bases, there was a span of 21 bases. The CDR3 length is 16 residues. Per germline, CDR1 SNHLY and CDR2 FYNNEI. The CDR3 coding sequence is TGTGCCAGCAGTGAGGCGGGACGGACCACCGTAGGGACCCAGTACTTC. Translating it yields CASSEAGRTTVGTQYF.

The chain employs TRBV3-1 (or the pseudogene TRBV3-2) and TRBJ1-1; 9 bases match TRBD1. The ends lost 4 bases at V and 3 bases at J; junction bases unmatched: 6. The CDR3 has 15 amino acids. The germline V gene has CDR1 LGHDT and CDR2 YNNKEL (reference sequence). This chain's CDR3 is CASSPRTGVHTEAFF. The CDR3 DNA reads as TGTGCCAGCAGCCCGAGGACAGGGGTGCACACTGAAGCTTTCTTT.

A remark on this clone: Other DNA sequences in the same sample also yield this CDR3. V is TRBV9 and J is TRBJ1-2; possible D gene TRBD1, 6 bases. Per germline, CDR1 SGDLS and CDR2 YYNGEE. The length of the CDR3 is 13 residues. The V and J ends lost 0 bases and 4 bases respectively, with 7 bases between them. The CDR3 DNA sequence: TGTGCCAGCAGCGTAGTAGGGGGCTATGGCTACACCTTC. It specifies CASSVVGGYGYTF.

J is TRBJ2-1 and V is TRBV19; the D gene could be TRBD1 or TRBD2 (7 bases each). The CDR3 sequence is 13 residues long. V lost 7 bases to trimming and J lost 9 bases, with 16 bases between them. Germline V gene lookup returns CDR1 LNHDA and CDR2 SQIVND (reference sequence). The CDR3 DNA sequence: TGTGCCAGTACCCCAGGGGGGGCAGGTGAGCAGTTCTTC. The encoded protein is CASTPGGAGEQFF.

The gene calls are TRBV19 and TRBJ1-5, with D perhaps matching TRBD1 (5 bases). Trimming removed 1 base at V and 2 bases at J, with 12 bases between. CDR3 length: 16 amino acids. CDR1 is LNHDA and CDR2 is SQIVND in the germline V gene (reference sequence). The chain's CDR3 is CASSIGGGLGNQPQHF. The CDR3 nucleotides read TGTGCCAGTAGTATAGGCGGGGGATTGGGCAATCAGCCCCAGCATTTT. Looking up the rest from reference TRBV19 and TRBJ1-5 gives the full variable domain: DGGITQSPKYLFRKEGQNVTLSCEQNLNHDAMYWYRQDPGQGLRLIYYSQIVNDFQKGDIAEGYSVSREKKESFPLTVTSAQKNPTAFYLCASSIGGGLGNQPQHFGDGTRLSIL.

This chain uses TRBV19 with TRBJ1-2; D unresolved. With 3 bases removed from V and 8 bases from J, the gap between germline ends came to 7 bases. This CDR3 is built from 11 residues. The V gene's germline CDR1 is LNHDA and CDR2 SQIVND (reference sequence). The CDR3 bases are TGTGCCAGTAGTATGGTTGAGGGCTACACCTTC. Its protein is CASSMVEGYTF.

This sequence joins TRBV2 and TRBJ1-4, with no clear D. Per the germline V gene, CDR1 is SNHLY and CDR2 is FYNNEI. V shed 4 bases and J shed 10 bases, with 7 bases lying between them. The CDR3 contains 11 residues. The CDR3 reads CASSGSSKLFF. The CDR3 DNA sequence: TGTGCCAGCAGTGGTTCTTCAAAACTGTTTTTT.

This chain connects TRBV5-4 to TRBJ2-6; 7 bases align to TRBD1. Trimming cost V 4 bases and J 0 bases; bases outside gene matches: 10. This CDR3 is 18 amino acids long. The germline gives CDR1 SGHNT, CDR2 YYREEE (reference sequence). CDR3 DNA: TGTGCCAGCAGCGACCCCGGGACAGCGAACTCTGGGGCCAACGTCCTGACTTTC. This gives the protein CASSDPGTANSGANVLTF.

The rearrangement joins TRBV4-3 to TRBJ1-2; TRBD1 matches at 9 bases. V lost 0 bases and J lost 12; bases outside the gene matches: 2. The germline gives CDR1 LGHNA, CDR2 YSLEER. This CDR3 has 12 residues. The CDR3 coding sequence is TGCGCCAGCAGCCAAGAGTGGACAGGGGACACCTTC. This sequence encodes CASSQEWTGDTF.

With respect to this clone: A read error may account for a junction end that differs from germline. J is TRBJ2-7 and V is TRBV11-2; D not resolved. The CDR3 is made up of 14 amino acids. Germline loops: CDR1 SGHAT, CDR2 FQNNGV. The CDR3 sequence: CATSLVRLTYEQYF. For the CDR3, the DNA is TGTGCCACCAGCTTGGTAAGACTGACCTACGAGCAGTACTTC.

This clone was detected only once. V is TRBV7-8 and J is TRBJ1-5, with no clear D. CDR1 and CDR2 (germline): SGHVS, FQNEAQ. The CDR3 covers 13 residues. Deletions cut 5 bases from V and 3 bases from J, with 8 bases between. The CDR3 coding sequence is TGTGCCAGCAGCCCGGACCTCAATCAGCCCCAGCATTTT. Its translation: CASSPDLNQPQHF.

V gene TRBV7-3 combines with J gene TRBJ1-2, with no clear D. Trimming removed 6 bases from V and 4 bases from J, with 9 bases in between. This CDR3 spans 12 amino acids. Germline V gives CDR1 SGHTA, CDR2 FQGTGA. The CDR3 protein is CASSLDRYGYTF. CDR3 DNA sequence: TGTGCCAGCAGTCTTGACCGCTATGGCTACACCTTC.